This is a list of T cell receptor beta chains from one sample in a study of identical twins. TCRdb recomputed calls from the 5' RACE reads with MiXCR, one row per CDR3 protein. The data contain under 900,000 distinct CDR3 sequences, over 15% of them singletons. These data also featured in a second study, about T cells expressing NK-cell markers.

The sequenced sample was PBMCs. These receptors came from a woman aged 18-29 years in good health. Both conserved end residues are trimmed from each CDR3.

>TRBV5-1
ASSLNRGLGSEAF
>TRBV10-2
ASSVVIITDTQY
>TRBV12-3/TRBV12-4
ASSPLDRYNQPQH
>TRBV2
ASSEFGLFGSEQF
>TRBV6-2/TRBV6-3
ASSPGGGHNEQF
>TRBV29-1
SVESDSSYEQY
>TRBV7-2
ASSREGTGIYEQY
>TRBV7-6
ASSLIAGGLLDTQY
>TRBV24-1
ATSAGGSYNEQF
>TRBV15
ATSRGPQETQY
>TRBV27
ASRDRGMDTQY
>TRBV7-2
ASSFIRKGEQF
>TRBV10-3
AISDSRLAGGREQF
>TRBV5-1
ASTTGATSYNEQF
>TRBV9
ASSVPATNEQF
>TRBV12-3/TRBV12-4
ASSLAVSGSVTGELF
>TRBV10-3
AISEQWEQY
>TRBV10-3
AISDTADRPDENF
>TRBV7-2
ASSSTRAAVPRTQY
>TRBV30
AWMRGKWQF
>TRBV5-4
ASSVSGTRGEQY
>TRBV12-3/TRBV12-4
ASSLSQGRETQY
>TRBV6-2/TRBV6-3
ASSYESGRGATSYNSPLH
>TRBV7-8
ASMGGQRIISGSYNEQF
>TRBV5-1
ASSLRSQASGELF
>TRBV12-3/TRBV12-4
ASSRGLASAYEQY
>TRBV10-3
AISESEGLAAYEQY
>TRBV6-1
ASIYGGTVGSPLH
>TRBV10-3
AISRDSDEQF
>TRBV6-6
ASSFNNEQY
>TRBV6-5
ASSWSGRPDTQY
>TRBV5-1
ASSLDGSGAYEQY
>TRBV5-6
ASSYTGTAYEQY
>TRBV12-3/TRBV12-4
ASSPNTGQNQPQH
>TRBV10-3
AITEGPGLYEQY
>TRBV12-3/TRBV12-4
ASSLAGTSARAQY
>TRBV10-3
AIKLGLGYEQY
>TRBV5-6
ASSPQVNTEAF
>TRBV20-1
SALNTGAIAKNIQY